These 21 T cell receptor beta chains share one sample of origin, sequenced in a study of cytomegalovirus exposure and HLA in healthy donors. Sequenced by immunoSEQ multiplex PCR; TCRdb stores in-frame clones only, minus some. The sample lists some 150,000 clones, approximately 87% occurring once. The sequencing input was PBMCs. The origin of the receptors is a woman under 40 in good health and CMV-seronegative.

CDR3 coding DNA: TGCGCCAGCAGCCAAGAGGTTACTCCGGGAGGCTATGGCTACACCTTC. Its protein is CASSQEVTPGGYGYTF. The chain carries TRBV4-3 and TRBJ1-2; D is uncertain. Trimming shortened V by 0 bases and J by 4 bases, and 15 bases separated the two germline ends. The length of the CDR3 is 16 residues. CDR1 and CDR2 from the germline V gene are LGHNA and YSLEER.

V is TRBV27 and J is TRBJ1-2; the D is unclear. Germline V gene data show CDR1 as MNHEY and CDR2 as SMNVEV (reference sequence). V lost 6 bases to trimming and J lost 0 bases, with 17 bases between them. There are 16 residues in the CDR3. CDR3 DNA: TGTGCCAGCAGCCAACATGCCCCGGGTACTAACTATGGCTACACCTTC. This translates into CASSQHAPGTNYGYTF.

The chain is built from TRBV7-9 and TRBJ2-7, with 9 bases matching TRBD1. Trimming cost V 4 bases and J 2 bases; bases outside gene matches: 3. Looked up from germline, CDR1 is SEHNR and CDR2 is FQNEAQ (reference sequence). CDR3 length equals 14 residues. The CDR3 region is CASSSRDRAYEQYF. The CDR3 DNA is TGTGCCAGCAGCTCCCGGGACAGGGCCTACGAGCAGTACTTC.

This clone was seen a few times. This rearrangement joins TRBV11-2 to TRBJ1-6; D may be TRBD1 (5 bases). Between the trimmed V and J ends, which lost 5 bases and 10 bases, there was a span of 15 bases. Germline CDR1 reads SGHAT; CDR2 reads FQNNGV. The CDR3 extends over 14 amino acids. The DNA for the CDR3 is TGTGCCAGCAGCACCGGGGGTGAATTATCACCCCTCCACTTT. Translating gives CASSTGGELSPLHF. Combining the CDR3 with reference TRBV11-2 and TRBJ1-6 gives the whole variable domain EAGVAQSPRYKIIEKRQSVAFWCNPISGHATLYWYQQILGQGPKLLIQFQNNGVVDDSQLPKDRFSAERLKGVDSTLKIQPAKLEDSAVYLCASSTGGELSPLHFGNGTRLTVT.

The chain uses TRBV6-1 and TRBJ2-7, with TRBD1 identical over 7 bases. The germline gives CDR1 MNHNS, CDR2 SASEGT. The V segment lost 5 bases and the J segment 0 bases; nucleotides outside the gene matches: 7. The CDR3 sequence is 15 residues long. CDR3 residues: CASSPAGDSSYEQYF. The CDR3 nucleotides read TGTGCCAGCAGTCCCGCCGGGGACAGCTCCTACGAGCAGTACTTC.

The chain carries TRBV2 and TRBJ2-3, with 9 bases that match TRBD2. Germline CDR1 is SNHLY and CDR2 is FYNNEI. Trimming removed 2 bases from V and 4 bases from J; junction bases left unmatched: 4. This CDR3 is 15 amino acids long. The CDR3 DNA follows: TGTGCCAGCAGTGAACGGCGGGGGGGTGCAGATACGCAGTATTTT. Protein: CASSERRGGADTQYF. The full variable domain, with the rest looked up from reference TRBV2 and TRBJ2-3, is EPEVTQTPSHQVTQMGQEVILRCVPISNHLYFYWYRQILGQKVEFLVSFYNNEISEKSEIFDDQFSVERPDGSNFTLKIRSTKLEDSAMYFCASSERRGGADTQYFGPGTRLTVL.

This sequence joins TRBV7-6 and TRBJ2-2; 11 bases match TRBD2. The germline V gene has CDR1 SGHVS and CDR2 FNYEAQ. This CDR3 is 21 amino acids long. The junction had 17 bases not matched to a gene; V was cut back by 4 bases and J by 1 base. Here the CDR3 reads CASSSPALELAGGKNTGELFF. CDR3 sequence (DNA): TGTGCCAGCAGCTCCCCGGCCTTGGAGCTAGCGGGGGGAAAGAACACCGGGGAGCTGTTTTTT.

The chain recombines TRBV4-2 with TRBJ2-7, with 8 bases fitting TRBD2. In germline, CDR1 is LGHNA, CDR2 YNFKEQ. This CDR3 has 18 residues. With 0 bases clipped from V and 6 bases from J, the junction kept 16 bases outside the gene matches. The CDR3 DNA reads as TGTGCCAGCAGCCAAGATGGCAAGACTAGCGCGTGGGTTGGCGAGCAGTACTTC. Translation: CASSQDGKTSAWVGEQYF.

The rearrangement links TRBV5-4 to TRBJ2-7; TRBD1 matches at 9 bases. There are 15 residues in the CDR3. J was trimmed by 5 bases and V by 5 bases; bases with no gene match: 11. The V gene's germline CDR1 is SGHNT and CDR2 YYREEE (reference sequence). The CDR3 reads CASSLTGTGLDEQYF. The CDR3 DNA reads as TGTGCCAGCAGTCTAACCGGGACAGGGTTAGACGAGCAGTACTTC.

The chain links TRBV2 to TRBJ2-3; no clear D. Germline CDR1 SNHLY, CDR2 FYNNEI. V was trimmed by 10 bases and J by 0 bases, leaving 8 bases between them. The CDR3 runs 12 residues. This CDR3 is CATDFSTDTQYF. In DNA form, the CDR3 reads TGTGCCACCGACTTTAGCACAGATACGCAGTATTTT.

The chain uses TRBV2 and TRBJ1-2; D perhaps matches TRBD1 (6 bases). The V and J ends lost 6 bases and 8 bases respectively, with 16 bases between them. The CDR3 runs 13 residues. The germline V gene encodes CDR1 SNHLY and CDR2 FYNNEI. The CDR3 is CASSRQDGGGYTF. The CDR3 DNA follows: TGTGCCAGCAGCAGACAGGATGGCGGGGGCTACACCTTC. Complete variable domain (other parts from reference TRBV2 and TRBJ1-2): EPEVTQTPSHQVTQMGQEVILRCVPISNHLYFYWYRQILGQKVEFLVSFYNNEISEKSEIFDDQFSVERPDGSNFTLKIRSTKLEDSAMYFCASSRQDGGGYTFGSGTRLTVV.

The chain has TRBV5-1 and TRBJ2-2; TRBD1 aligns across 8 bases. J was trimmed by 3 bases and V by 0 bases; bases with no gene match: 1. The germline V gene has CDR1 SGHRS and CDR2 YFSETQ. The CDR3 contains 15 residues. DNA of the CDR3: TGCGCCAGCAGCTTGGTACAGGGGGACACCGGGGAGCTGTTTTTT. Its translation: CASSLVQGDTGELFF.

V is TRBV15 and J is TRBJ2-2; the D is unclear. CDR1 and CDR2 (germline): LNHNV, YYDKDF (reference sequence). The CDR3 loop spans 12 amino acids. With 0 bases removed from V and 8 bases from J, the gap between germline ends came to 4 bases. The CDR3 sequence is CATSRDYGELFF. The CDR3 DNA reads TGTGCCACCAGCAGAGACTATGGGGAGCTGTTTTTT.

The chain is built from TRBV9 and TRBJ2-3, with D perhaps TRBD2 (6 bases). Germline V lookup: CDR1 SGDLS, CDR2 YYNGEE. Trimming took off 6 bases at V and 5 bases at J, with 13 bases between the two ends. The CDR3 has 13 amino acids. CDR3 bases: TGTGCCAGCACCGGGGGACCCGGAGATACGCAGTATTTT. It codes for CASTGGPGDTQYF.

This chain joins TRBV19 and TRBJ1-1; perhaps TRBD1 as D (6 bases). The V end was cut by 6 bases, the J end by 4 bases, with 6 bases between. Germline CDR1 reads LNHDA; CDR2 reads SQIVND (reference sequence). The CDR3 is 11 amino acids. CDR3 bases: TGTGCCAGTAGGGACAGCACTGAAGCTTTCTTT. This sequence encodes CASRDSTEAFF.

The chain recombines TRBV6-5 with TRBJ1-3; 11 nucleotides align to TRBD1. Germline V CDR1 and CDR2: MNHEY, SVGAGI. The junction had 7 bases not matched to a gene; V was cut back by 4 bases and J by 8 bases. This CDR3 is 15 amino acids long. The CDR3 nucleotides read TGTGCCAGCAGTTCGGGACAGGGGGTAGGAGACACCATATATTTT. Its protein product is CASSSGQGVGDTIYF.

The chain couples TRBV5-1 to TRBJ2-1, with D maybe TRBD2 (5 bases). Deletions cut 0 bases from V and 6 bases from J, with 13 bases between. The CDR3 length is 15 residues. Germline CDR1 is SGHRS and CDR2 is YFSETQ. The DNA for the CDR3 is TGCGCCAGCAGCTTGGCGCCGGCCGCGGGCAATGAGCAGTTCTTC. Amino acids: CASSLAPAAGNEQFF.

J is TRBJ2-7 and V is TRBV5-6; D unclear. The V end was cut by 4 bases, the J end by 0 bases, with 11 bases between. There are 14 residues in the CDR3. Germline CDR1 reads SGHDT; CDR2 reads YYEEEE. As DNA, the CDR3 is TGTGCCAGCAGCGAACGACTGGGCTCCTACGAGCAGTACTTC. Protein sequence: CASSERLGSYEQYF.

The V call is TRBV10-3, the J call TRBJ1-2; D gene unclear. Germline assignment: CDR1 ENHRY and CDR2 SYGVKD. V dropped 2 bases and J dropped 7 bases, with 17 bases sitting between them. The length of the CDR3 is 15 residues. The CDR3 bases are TGTGCCATCAGTGAGACACCAGACACTTTGGGTGGCTACACCTTC. Translating gives CAISETPDTLGGYTF.

V is TRBV6-5 and J is TRBJ1-2, with D perhaps matching TRBD1 (5 bases). Deletions cut 5 bases from V and 8 bases from J, with 15 bases between. This CDR3 is built from 13 residues. Germline V gene lookup returns CDR1 MNHEY and CDR2 SVGAGI. CDR3 sequence (DNA): TGTGCCAGCAGTGAACAGGTCTCTGGGGGCTACACCTTC. Translated, it gives CASSEQVSGGYTF.

The genes are TRBV6-1 and TRBJ1-5, with a tentative D call TRBD1 (6 bases). CDR1 is MNHNS and CDR2 is SASEGT in the germline V gene. V was trimmed by 2 bases and J by 1 base, leaving 15 bases between them. This CDR3 spans 17 amino acids. The CDR3 is CASSEPGGGGSNQPQHF. The DNA of the CDR3 is TGTGCCAGCAGTGAACCCGGTGGGGGGGGCAGCAATCAGCCCCAGCATTTT.